These 26 T cell receptor beta chains originate from one sample sequenced in a study of T cells in Graves' hyperthyroidism and ophthalmopathy. TCR beta CDR3 sequences were amplified from RNA transcripts. A set of HTBI primers served as the primers for a first-round RT-PCR of the TCR CDR3. Using its own MiXCR run on the multiplex PCR reads, TCRdb lists one record per CDR3 protein. The sample has some 600,000 distinct CDR3 sequences; over 11% are singletons. Input material: blood. Source of these receptors: a woman aged 25 to 39 with Graves' hyperthyroidism that later progressed to Graves' ophthalmopathy.

This clonotype was observed many times. The chain recombines TRBV4-1 with TRBJ1-1; TRBD1 might be the D (5 bases). V was shortened by 5 bases and J by 3 bases, with 16 bases between the two germline ends. The CDR3 runs 15 residues. The germline V gene has CDR1 MGHRA and CDR2 YSYEKL. The CDR3 DNA sequence: TGCGCCAGCAGCTCCCGTACGGGGGTCGACACTGAAGCTTTCTTT. It yields the protein CASSSRTGVDTEAFF.

This clonotype has a count of ten or more. The V call is TRBV7-2, the J call TRBJ1-3; a possible D gene is TRBD1 (6 bases). The CDR3 sequence is 14 residues long. Germline CDR1 SGHTA, CDR2 FQGNSA. V lost 5 bases to trimming and J lost 2 bases, with 10 bases between them. The CDR3, as DNA: TGTGCCAGCAGCCTCGGGACAACTGGAAACACCATATATTTT. As protein: CASSLGTTGNTIYF.

This clonotype was counted many times. V usage is TRBV27 and J usage is TRBJ2-1; D possibly corresponds to TRBD2 (5 bases). Germline lookup yields CDR1 MNHEY and CDR2 SMNVEV (reference sequence). The germline V and J ends were trimmed by 6 bases and 6 bases, with 12 bases remaining between them. The CDR3 runs to 13 residues. Here the CDR3 reads CASRKGGLNEQFF. In nucleotides, the CDR3 is TGTGCCAGCAGAAAGGGCGGGCTCAATGAGCAGTTCTTC.

The table lists this clonotype with many counts. J is TRBJ1-2 and V is TRBV5-1; 12 bases map to TRBD1. V was clipped by 1 base and J by 6 bases; unmatched bases: 7. Germline V lookup: CDR1 SGHRS, CDR2 YFSETQ. CDR3 length: 16 residues. CDR3 region: CASSLITGTGGDGYTF. DNA for the CDR3: TGCGCCAGCAGCTTGATAACCGGGACAGGGGGCGATGGCTACACCTTC.

The chain uses TRBV9 and TRBJ2-4; TRBD1 agrees at 8 bases. V lost 0 bases and J lost 5; bases outside the gene matches: 4. Looked up from germline, CDR1 is SGDLS and CDR2 is YYNGEE. The length of the CDR3 is 15 residues. The CDR3 loop reads CASSVEGRGQNIQYF. The CDR3 nucleotides are TGTGCCAGCAGCGTAGAAGGCAGGGGGCAAAACATTCAGTACTTC. Filled out from reference TRBV9 and TRBJ2-4, the complete variable domain reads DSGVTQTPKHLITATGQRVTLRCSPRSGDLSVYWYQQSLDQGLQFLIQYYNGEERAKGNILERFSAQQFPDLHSELNLSSLELGDSALYFCASSVEGRGQNIQYFGAGTRLSVL.

A few counts support this clonotype. The rearrangement links TRBV12-5 to TRBJ1-1; no clear D gene. Germline CDR1 LGHNT, CDR2 FRNRAP. This CDR3 is built from 11 residues. Trimming pared 2 bases from V and 7 bases from J, leaving 5 bases between. CDR3 nucleotide sequence: TGTGCTAGTGGTTTGTTAGATGAAGCTTTCTTT. It yields the protein CASGLLDEAFF.

This clonotype was detected many times. The rearrangement uses TRBV7-2 and TRBJ1-5; D is possibly TRBD1 (5 bases). The V gene's germline CDR1 is SGHTA and CDR2 FQGNSA. With 1 base removed from V and 5 bases from J, the gap between germline ends came to 12 bases. CDR3 length: 15 residues. The CDR3 coding sequence is TGTGCCAGCAGCTTAGTTGGGGGAGTTGATCAGCCCCAGCATTTT. Residues: CASSLVGGVDQPQHF. The full variable domain, its missing parts supplied by reference TRBV7-2 and TRBJ1-5, is GAGVSQSPSNKVTEKGKDVELRCDPISGHTALYWYRQSLGQGLEFLIYFQGNSAPDKSGLPSDRFSAERTGGSVSTLTIQRTQQEDSAVYLCASSLVGGVDQPQHFGDGTRLSIL.

This clonotype turned up a few times. V usage is TRBV15 and J usage is TRBJ2-7; D assignment may be TRBD1 or TRBD2 (5 bases each). Trimming removed 0 bases from V and 7 bases from J, with 10 bases in between. CDR1 and CDR2 (germline): LNHNV, YYDKDF (reference sequence). The CDR3 is made up of 13 amino acids. CDR3 amino acids: CATSRDNGAEQYF. The CDR3 bases are TGTGCCACCAGCAGAGATAACGGGGCAGAGCAGTACTTC.

V gene TRBV9 combines with J gene TRBJ1-3, with a weak D call TRBD1 (5 bases). This CDR3 has 15 residues. Deletions cut 3 bases from V and 1 base from J, with 11 bases between. CDR1 SGDLS and CDR2 YYNGEE come from the germline V gene. In DNA form, the CDR3 reads TGTGCCAGCAGCGACCAGGGTCTGTCTGGAAACACCATATATTTT. Translation gives CASSDQGLSGNTIYF.

This clonotype appeared many times. The V and J genes are TRBV6-2 or TRBV6-3 and TRBJ2-7, with TRBD1 as a possible D gene (6 bases). Germline V gene sequence: CDR1 MNHEY, CDR2 SVGEGT. The V and J ends lost 4 bases and 0 bases respectively, with 13 bases between them. This CDR3 spans 15 amino acids. The CDR3 coding sequence is TGTGCCAGCAGTTTCCGGGACATTAGCTCCTACGAGCAGTACTTC. It specifies CASSFRDISSYEQYF.

Many counts were recorded for this clonotype. CDR3 sequence: CASNLQGTLNTIYF. In DNA form, the CDR3 reads TGTGCCAGCAACTTACAGGGTACCCTAAACACCATATATTTT. This chain joins TRBV12-3 or TRBV12-4 and TRBJ1-3, with D perhaps TRBD1 (6 bases). This CDR3 contains 14 residues. Trimming took 7 bases from V and 6 from J, leaving 16 bases between them.

In this sample, this clonotype turned up many times. The chain joins TRBV6-2 or TRBV6-3 to TRBJ2-2, with D unclear. Germline V CDR1 and CDR2: MNHEY, SVGEGT. Between the trimmed V and J ends, which lost 0 bases and 5 bases, there was a span of 1 base. The CDR3 spans 12 residues. CDR3 region: CASSYSTGELFF. DNA of the CDR3: TGTGCCAGCAGTTACTCTACCGGGGAGCTGTTTTTT.

This clonotype was seen repeatedly, ten times or more. The J gene is TRBJ1-2, the V gene TRBV28; TRBD1 aligns across 10 bases. The CDR3 is 12 amino acids. Germline CDR1 is MDHEN and CDR2 is SYDVKM. V dropped 3 bases and J dropped 11; count of bases not matched to a gene: 3. The CDR3 protein is CASSFDRGRYTF. The CDR3 nucleotides are TGTGCCAGCAGTTTTGACAGGGGGCGATACACCTTC.

In this sample, this clonotype turned up many times. The junction shows a germline mismatch at one end, possibly a read error. The chain uses TRBV4-1 and TRBJ2-2; no firm D call. The CDR3 has 14 residues. From germline, CDR1 is MGHRA and CDR2 YSYEKL. The CDR3 is CASSQEGDTGELFF. The CDR3, as DNA: TGTGCCAGCAGCCAAGAAGGCGACACCGGGGAGCTGTTTTTT.

This clonotype came up a few times. The rearrangement joins TRBV7-9 to TRBJ1-4, with 9 bases matching TRBD1. Germline trimming cut 6 bases from V and 5 bases from J; bases unmatched to any gene: 7. CDR3 length equals 15 residues. CDR1 and CDR2 (germline): SEHNR, FQNEAQ (reference sequence). The CDR3 loop reads CASRYTGTGNEKLFF. The CDR3 nucleotides read TGTGCCAGCAGGTATACCGGGACAGGGAATGAAAAACTGTTTTTT.

At least ten counts were recorded for this clonotype. The rearrangement links TRBV5-4 to TRBJ2-7; TRBD1 matches 7 bases. Germline lookup yields CDR1 SGHNT and CDR2 YYREEE (reference sequence). This CDR3 is built from 13 residues. V shed 3 bases, J shed 3 bases, and the junction held 3 bases outside the gene matches. The CDR3 here is CASSSGTDYEQYF. The CDR3 region has the DNA TGTGCCAGCAGCTCCGGGACAGACTACGAGCAGTACTTC.

This rearrangement joins TRBV27 to TRBJ1-2, with D possibly matching TRBD1 (6 bases). Trimming pared 6 bases from V and 5 bases from J, leaving 13 bases between. CDR1 MNHEY and CDR2 SMNVEV come from the germline V gene (reference sequence). The CDR3 has 13 residues. The CDR3 loop reads CASRRTAGYGYTF. The CDR3 DNA reads TGTGCCAGCAGACGGACAGCAGGTTATGGCTACACCTTC.

Written as DNA, the CDR3 is TGTGCCAGCAGCTTCCGACAGGGGGTTTACGAGCAGTACTTC. It codes for CASSFRQGVYEQYF. The V and J genes are TRBV11-2 and TRBJ2-7; 9 bases line up with TRBD1. The CDR3 is made up of 14 amino acids. Trimming at V came to 3 bases and at J to 4 bases, leaving 4 bases not matched to a gene. Germline loops: CDR1 SGHAT, CDR2 FQNNGV. The variable domain in full, completed from reference TRBV11-2 and TRBJ2-7, reads EAGVAQSPRYKIIEKRQSVAFWCNPISGHATLYWYQQILGQGPKLLIQFQNNGVVDDSQLPKDRFSAERLKGVDSTLKIQPAKLEDSAVYLCASSFRQGVYEQYFGPGTRLTVT.

This clonotype was detected many times. This chain links TRBV11-3 with TRBJ2-7, with D unresolved. V lost 3 bases and J lost 3, with 9 bases in between. The length of the CDR3 is 13 residues. Germline CDR1 and CDR2: SGHNT and YENEEA. The CDR3 nucleotides are TGTGCCAGCAGCTTTTCCTCCAGCTACGAGCAGTACTTC. This codes for CASSFSSSYEQYF.

This clonotype was seen a handful of times. The chain uses TRBV6-4 and TRBJ2-2; 7 nucleotides agree with TRBD1. CDR1 MRHNA and CDR2 SNTAGT come from the germline V gene. The CDR3 totals 15 residues. Germline trimming cut 5 bases from V and 5 bases from J; bases unmatched to any gene: 8. CDR3 sequence: CASSKAGTATGELFF. For the CDR3, the DNA is TGTGCCAGCAGTAAGGCTGGGACAGCTACCGGGGAGCTGTTTTTT.

The sample holds a few counts of this clonotype. The CDR3: CASRGTGDSGNTIYF. The CDR3 DNA follows: TGCGCCAGCAGGGGGACAGGAGACTCTGGAAACACCATATATTTT. The gene calls are TRBV5-1 and TRBJ1-3, with 8 bases identical to TRBD1. Germline-derived CDR1 and CDR2 are SGHRS and YFSETQ. V lost 5 bases to trimming and J lost 0 bases; unmatched junction nucleotides: 4. The CDR3 sequence is 15 residues long.

This clonotype is a singleton in its sample. A much larger clone lies a single base off, so this may be a read error. The chain carries TRBV12-3 or TRBV12-4 and TRBJ2-1, with D possibly being TRBD2 (5 bases). The DNA end favors TRBJ2-7, so the J call may be wrong. This CDR3 has 15 residues. The CDR3 region is CASSLPGAADNEQYF. As DNA, the CDR3 is TGTGCCAGCAGTTTACCCGGAGCGGCTGACAATGAGCAGTACTTC.

This clonotype was counted ten times or more. This chain uses TRBV30 with TRBJ2-7, with D possibly being TRBD1 (6 bases). V was trimmed by 5 bases and J by 1 base, leaving 12 bases between them. Germline V gives CDR1 GTSNPN, CDR2 SVGIG (reference sequence). The CDR3 spans 13 residues. The CDR3 sequence: CAWDTGFSYEQYF. The CDR3 DNA follows: TGTGCCTGGGACACAGGGTTTTCCTACGAGCAGTACTTC.

This clonotype was seen at least ten times. The V gene is TRBV12-3 or TRBV12-4, the J gene TRBJ1-2; the match to TRBD1 covers 8 bases. The V segment lost 0 bases and the J segment 4 bases; nucleotides outside the gene matches: 7. This CDR3 contains 16 residues. The CDR3 loop is CASSLAGTGGRYGYTF. The DNA of the CDR3 is TGTGCCAGCAGTTTAGCGGGGACAGGCGGGCGCTATGGCTACACCTTC.

This chain joins TRBV6-1 and TRBJ2-7; TRBD2 might be the D (5 bases). CDR1 MNHNS and CDR2 SASEGT come from the germline V gene. V was clipped by 7 bases and J by 1 base, with 17 bases between them. CDR3 length: 15 residues. CDR3 sequence: CASTNGVPSSYEQYF. The CDR3 DNA reads TGTGCCAGCACCAACGGGGTACCGTCTTCCTACGAGCAGTACTTC.

This clonotype was seen ten or more times. This chain links TRBV20-1 with TRBJ2-7; D may be TRBD1 (5 bases). Per germline, CDR1 DFQATT and CDR2 SNEGSKA (reference sequence). V was trimmed by 6 bases and J by 6 bases, leaving 15 bases between them. The CDR3 sequence is 12 residues long. The CDR3 DNA sequence: TGCAGTGCCTCGGACAATATGAGCGAGCAGTACTTC. Protein product: CSASDNMSEQYF.